These 20 T cell receptor beta chains came from one sample sequenced in a study of T cells in narcolepsy. The repertoire was sequenced with immunoSEQ multiplex PCR; TCRdb's copy has only in-frame clones and lacks some. The sample has some 23,000 clones; roughly 80% are singletons. Material for sequencing was CD45RA- memory CD4+ T cells from PBMCs. These receptors were obtained from a human donor with narcolepsy.

This sequence joins TRBV19 and TRBJ1-2, with 7 bases aligning to TRBD1. Germline lookup yields CDR1 LNHDA and CDR2 SQIVND (reference sequence). The CDR3 is 15 residues long. V lost 7 bases to trimming and J lost 4 bases; unmatched junction nucleotides: 12. CDR3 region: CASTETGSRAYGYTF. The CDR3 DNA follows: TGTGCCAGTACCGAGACAGGGTCAAGAGCCTATGGCTACACCTTC.

The V call is TRBV2, the J call TRBJ1-3; D is unresolved. Trimming left V 7 bases short and J 0 bases short, with 10 bases between. Germline V CDR1 and CDR2: SNHLY, FYNNEI. The CDR3 covers 14 residues. The CDR3 nucleotides are TGTGCCAGCACCGAACGAAACTCTGGAAACACCATATATTTT. Its protein product is CASTERNSGNTIYF.

The chain has TRBV19 and TRBJ1-1; D is perhaps TRBD1 (6 bases). The CDR3 has 14 amino acids. Trimming stripped 3 bases from V and 5 bases from J, with 13 bases between. In germline, CDR1 is LNHDA, CDR2 SQIVND (reference sequence). CDR3 loop: CASSMGQSKTEAFF. In nucleotides, the CDR3 is TGTGCCAGTAGTATGGGACAAAGTAAAACTGAAGCTTTCTTT.

This clone was seen more than once but under ten times. The rearrangement uses TRBV14 and TRBJ1-2; a possible D gene is TRBD1 (5 bases). V was pared by 0 bases and J by 8 bases, with 13 bases between. The CDR3 has 14 amino acids. CDR1 is SGHDN, CDR2 FVKESK, per germline. This CDR3 reads CASSQDGTRGGYTF. The DNA for the CDR3 is TGTGCCAGCAGCCAAGATGGTACCCGGGGCGGCTACACCTTC.

This clone was observed once. The chain recombines TRBV11-3 with TRBJ2-5; D is perhaps TRBD2 (5 bases). This CDR3 comprises 13 residues. Looked up from germline, CDR1 is SGHNT and CDR2 is YENEEA. V was cut by 6 bases and J by 5 bases, with 13 bases left in between. CDR3 amino acids: CASSYGPGETQYF. As DNA, the CDR3 is TGTGCCAGCAGTTACGGGCCGGGGGAGACCCAGTACTTC.

The chain combines TRBV7-9 with TRBJ1-1, with D perhaps TRBD1 (5 bases). The germline V and J ends were trimmed by 2 bases and 9 bases, with 13 bases remaining between them. The CDR3 is made up of 13 amino acids. Germline CDR1 and CDR2: SEHNR and FQNEAQ (reference sequence). CDR3 in amino acids: CASSLSGGRKAFF. CDR3 bases: TGTGCCAGCAGCTTAAGTGGGGGAAGGAAAGCTTTCTTT.

V is TRBV10-3 and J is TRBJ2-1, with 10 positions matching TRBD1. CDR3 length: 14 amino acids. Germline CDR1 reads ENHRY; CDR2 reads SYGVKD. Trimming removed 6 bases from V and 7 bases from J; junction bases left unmatched: 6. The CDR3 region is CAIRGQGTSNEQFF. DNA of the CDR3: TGTGCCATCAGGGGACAGGGGACGTCTAATGAGCAGTTCTTC.

The gene calls are TRBV9 and TRBJ2-1, with TRBD2 identical over 8 bases. The CDR3 has 15 amino acids. Trimming at V came to 4 bases and at J to 6 bases, leaving 9 bases not matched to a gene. The germline V gene has CDR1 SGDLS and CDR2 YYNGEE. The CDR3 reads CASSRGGTRSNEQFF. CDR3 DNA sequence: TGTGCCAGCAGCCGAGGGGGGACTAGAAGCAATGAGCAGTTCTTC.

This clone was counted only a few times. This chain links TRBV20-1 with TRBJ1-2, with D unclear. This CDR3 region has 11 residues. Trimming pared 1 base from V and 4 bases from J, leaving 4 bases between. Germline CDR1 reads DFQATT; CDR2 reads SNEGSKA (reference sequence). The CDR3 coding sequence is TGCAGTGCTAGAGCAGGCTATGGCTACACCTTC. Amino acid sequence: CSARAGYGYTF.

The rearrangement joins TRBV2 to TRBJ2-3, with 7 bases identical to TRBD1. Germline V lookup: CDR1 SNHLY, CDR2 FYNNEI. V dropped 6 bases and J dropped 2; count of bases not matched to a gene: 8. This CDR3 region has 15 residues. The CDR3: CASRRGPIYTDTQYF. The CDR3 DNA reads as TGTGCCAGCAGGAGGGGGCCAATATACACAGATACGCAGTATTTT.

The J gene is TRBJ2-2, the V gene TRBV5-1; 9 nucleotides align to TRBD1. CDR3 length: 15 residues. The germline V gene has CDR1 SGHRS and CDR2 YFSETQ. The J segment lost 6 bases and the V segment lost 4 bases, leaving 7 bases of the junction unmatched. This chain's CDR3 is CASSTPGQGAGELFF. DNA of the CDR3: TGCGCCAGCAGCACGCCGGGACAGGGTGCCGGGGAGCTGTTTTTT.

The rearrangement links TRBV10-3 to TRBJ2-5, with a possible D match to TRBD1 (6 bases). The J call is uncertain, as TRBJ2-7 better fits the DNA end. Germline CDR1 and CDR2: ENHRY and SYGVKD. CDR3 size: 14 residues. CDR3 sequence: CASTPGVLSYEQYF. Here the CDR3 DNA reads TGTGCCAGTACACCAGGGGTGTTATCCTACGAGCAGTACTTC.

The chain carries TRBV5-1 and TRBJ1-5; D is possibly TRBD1 (6 bases). This CDR3 spans 15 amino acids. V shed 0 bases and J shed 2 bases, with 9 bases lying between them. Germline V lookup: CDR1 SGHRS, CDR2 YFSETQ. The CDR3 nucleotides are TGCGCCAGCAGCTTGGTGGGGGCTGGCAATCAGCCCCAGCATTTT. It codes for CASSLVGAGNQPQHF.

The chain's CDR3 is CASSLGYWAGAQETQYF. The CDR3 coding sequence is TGTGCCAGCAGCTTAGGATATTGGGCAGGAGCTCAAGAGACCCAGTACTTC. The chain couples TRBV7-2 to TRBJ2-5; D is ambiguous. CDR1 SGHTA and CDR2 FQGNSA come from the germline V gene. V was trimmed by 1 base and J by 2 bases, leaving 17 bases between them. There are 17 residues in the CDR3.

The CDR3 DNA follows: TGTGCCAGCAGCTCCTTGAGAGATACGCAGTATTTT. Its protein product is CASSSLRDTQYF. This sequence joins TRBV7-2 and TRBJ2-3; D is ambiguous. This CDR3 region has 12 residues. Trimming removed 4 bases at V and 5 bases at J, with 7 bases between. Per the germline V gene, CDR1 is SGHTA and CDR2 is FQGNSA.

The chain is built from TRBV7-2 and TRBJ2-5; 7 bases map to TRBD1. Gene TRBJ2-7 matches the end of the DNA better, so the J call may be wrong. Germline lookup yields CDR1 SGHTA and CDR2 FQGNSA. This CDR3 comprises 13 residues. The CDR3 protein is CASSSTGPYEQYF. CDR3 bases: TGTGCCAGCAGCTCGACAGGGCCCTACGAGCAGTACTTC.

The V call is TRBV7-3, the J call TRBJ2-1, with D perhaps given as TRBD1 or TRBD2 (5 bases each). Germline CDR1 is SGHTA and CDR2 is FQGTGA. CDR3 length equals 16 residues. The V and J ends lost 2 bases and 6 bases respectively, with 17 bases between them. The CDR3 loop is CASSLLVGPNSNEQFF. For the CDR3, the DNA is TGTGCCAGCAGCTTATTGGTGGGACCTAATTCCAATGAGCAGTTCTTC.

This clone was counted a few times. The V gene is TRBV28, the J gene TRBJ2-7; TRBD1 agrees at 9 bases. The CDR3 has 15 amino acids. V shed 10 bases and J 2 bases; nucleotides not matched to a gene: 12. Germline CDR1 reads MDHEN; CDR2 reads SYDVKM. The CDR3 DNA sequence: TGTGCCACCCGCTCCCGGGGACAGGGAACCTACGAGCAGTACTTC. It specifies CATRSRGQGTYEQYF.

The chain carries TRBV9 and TRBJ1-3; no clear D. The CDR3 covers 14 residues. Germline CDR1 SGDLS, CDR2 YYNGEE. Trimming shortened V by 3 bases and J by 0 bases, and 7 bases separated the two germline ends. CDR3 sequence: CASSARSSGNTIYF. The CDR3 bases are TGTGCCAGCAGCGCCAGATCCTCTGGAAACACCATATATTTT.

Only a few counts were recorded for this clone. The chain joins TRBV4-1 to TRBJ2-7; D is undetermined. V dropped 4 bases and J dropped 2 bases, with 6 bases sitting between them. This CDR3 is 12 amino acids long. Germline V gene sequence: CDR1 MGHRA, CDR2 YSYEKL. CDR3 amino acids: CASSPDTYEQYF. Here the CDR3 DNA reads TGCGCCAGCAGCCCTGACACCTACGAGCAGTACTTC.